This entry features one TCR beta chain sequence. TCRdb's copy holds only in-frame clones and misses some; the assay was immunoSEQ multiplex PCR. The table includes 9,500 to 15,000 clones, roughly 74% detected once. This entry comes from a study of T cell clones after liver transplantation. The V end was cut by 4 bases, the J end by 0 bases, with 10 bases between. The CDR3 contains 14 residues. Germline V lookup: CDR1 MNHEY, CDR2 SVGAGI. The receptor was derived from a human patient who received a liver transplant. The T cells may partly be graft donor cells. This sample comprised CD8+ T cells from blood, obtained at the 22-month timepoint. V and J are TRBV6-5 and TRBJ2-7; possible D gene TRBD1, 6 bases. The CDR3 DNA sequence: TGTGCCAGCAGTTCCGGGACACACTCCTACGAGCAGTACTTC. Protein product: CASSSGTHSYEQYF.